This T cell receptor beta chain was obtained from a study of cytomegalovirus exposure and HLA in healthy donors. Study results and caveats: Researchers reportedly found TCR beta sequences accurately predicted most subjects' HLA-A and HLA-B alleles. In a later analysis, TCR beta V- and J-gene trimming showed a link to a missense DCLRE1C variant. High sensitivity and specificity were reportedly achieved when the classifier diagnosed cytomegalovirus status.

Donors had nominal health at sampling but likely had unrecorded immune exposures. Amplification used 60 Vbeta primers and 13 Jbeta primers. Sequencing was performed with immunoSEQ multiplex PCR; in TCRdb, only in-frame clones are kept and a portion is missing. Of some 250,000 clones listed, approximately 80% are singletons. V lost 6 bases and J lost 5; bases outside the gene matches: 9. This CDR3 is built from 14 residues. Germline V gene data show CDR1 as SNHLY and CDR2 as FYNNEI. This clone was observed once. The target antigen is unknown. This sequence joins TRBV2 and TRBJ2-7; 8 bases match TRBD2. The sequence derives from a woman aged 60 to 75 in good health and CMV-seropositive. The sample comprised PBMCs. The CDR3 bases are TGTGCCAGCAGAAAGCCAGCGGGAGTTGACGAGCAGTACTTC. It is translated as CASRKPAGVDEQYF.